This TCR beta chain came from a study of glioma-infiltrating T cells after dendritic cell vaccination. Germline CDR1 reads LNHDA; CDR2 reads SQIVND (reference sequence). The CDR3 runs 13 residues. Trimming removed 6 bases from V and 7 bases from J; junction bases left unmatched: 6. The method was immunoSEQ multiplex PCR; TCRdb's version includes in-frame clones alone and lacks a portion of them. The table shows tens of thousands of clones, with 85% to 95% occurring only once. This clonotype was obtained from a human donor with glioblastoma. The chain recombines TRBV19 with TRBJ1-2; 9 bases agree with TRBD1. The material sequenced was blood, taken before dendritic cell vaccination. DNA of the CDR3: TGTGCCAGTAGGGGGACAGGGAAGGTTGGCTACACCTTC. Its translation is CASRGTGKVGYTF.